A selection of T cell receptor beta chains follows, all from one sample in a study of shared clonotypes between healthy human individuals. Assay used: immunoSEQ multiplex PCR; TCRdb lists only in-frame clones, some missing. The sample holds some 740,000 clones, almost 95% seen once. What was sequenced was naive CD8+ T cells sorted from blood. All receptors derive from a man aged 25 to 45 in good health. The CDR3 runs from the conserved cysteine through the conserved F or W. Fields, in order: V gene, J gene, clone size, D gene, CDR3 protein, CDR3 DNA. The D gene is left open where the match is weak. Not all rows give a size; the values are once, few, many and, for expanded clones, a class.

V gene: TRBV4-1; J gene: TRBJ1-4; clone size: .; D gene: .; CDR3 protein: CASSQETVQINEKLFF; CDR3 DNA: TGCGCCAGCAGCCAAGAAACAGTGCAGATAAATGAAAAACTGTTTTTT
V gene: TRBV19; J gene: TRBJ2-7; clone size: .; D gene: .; CDR3 protein: CASSIAAGRYEQYF; CDR3 DNA: TGTGCCAGTAGTATAGCAGCTGGTCGCTACGAGCAGTACTTC
V gene: TRBV6-5; J gene: TRBJ1-2; clone size: .; D gene: TRBD1; CDR3 protein: CASSQQGDYGYTF; CDR3 DNA: TGTGCCAGCAGCCAACAGGGGGACTATGGCTACACCTTC
V gene: TRBV7-9; J gene: TRBJ2-7; clone size: .; D gene: .; CDR3 protein: CASSNAHTGYEQYF; CDR3 DNA: TGTGCCAGCAGCAATGCCCATACGGGCTACGAGCAGTACTTC
V gene: TRBV9; J gene: TRBJ1-2; clone size: .; D gene: .; CDR3 protein: CASSAPGGFYGYTF; CDR3 DNA: TGTGCCAGCAGCGCACCGGGAGGGTTCTATGGCTACACCTTC
V gene: TRBV6-6; J gene: TRBJ1-4; clone size: .; D gene: .; CDR3 protein: CASSYSMAGVDEKLFF; CDR3 DNA: TGTGCCAGCAGTTACTCGATGGCCGGGGTGGATGAAAAACTGTTTTTT
V gene: TRBV11-2; J gene: TRBJ2-7; clone size: .; D gene: .; CDR3 protein: CASSLLASSSYEQYF; CDR3 DNA: TGTGCCAGCAGCTTACTAGCGAGCAGCTCCTACGAGCAGTACTTC
V gene: TRBV18; J gene: TRBJ2-7; clone size: .; D gene: .; CDR3 protein: CASSPGWPEQYF; CDR3 DNA: TGTGCCAGCTCCCCCGGATGGCCCGAGCAGTACTTC
V gene: TRBV6-6; J gene: TRBJ2-5; clone size: once; D gene: TRBD1; CDR3 protein: CASRWTGSQETQYF; CDR3 DNA: TGTGCCAGCAGATGGACAGGGAGCCAAGAGACCCAGTACTTC
V gene: TRBV4-1; J gene: TRBJ2-7; clone size: .; D gene: .; CDR3 protein: CASSERVYEQYF; CDR3 DNA: TGCGCCAGCAGCGAAAGGGTCTACGAGCAGTACTTC
V gene: TRBV5-1; J gene: TRBJ2-7; clone size: .; D gene: .; CDR3 protein: CASSWGTATYEQYF; CDR3 DNA: TGCGCCAGCAGCTGGGGGACGGCAACGTACGAGCAGTACTTC
V gene: TRBV7-2; J gene: TRBJ2-1; clone size: .; D gene: TRBD2; CDR3 protein: CASSQPGLAGTHEQFF; CDR3 DNA: TGTGCCAGCAGTCAGCCGGGACTAGCGGGGACCCATGAGCAGTTCTTC
V gene: TRBV5-1; J gene: TRBJ1-1; clone size: .; D gene: .; CDR3 protein: CASSLGPTSTSARGTEAFF; CDR3 DNA: TGCGCCAGCAGCTTGGGCCCCACGAGCACTTCTGCGAGGGGCACTGAAGCTTTCTTT
V gene: TRBV28; J gene: TRBJ2-3; clone size: once; D gene: .; CDR3 protein: CASSWDGSTDTQYF; CDR3 DNA: TGTGCCAGCAGCTGGGACGGAAGCACAGATACGCAGTATTTT
V gene: TRBV28; J gene: TRBJ2-7; clone size: .; D gene: .; CDR3 protein: CASGPGTRIYEQYF; CDR3 DNA: TGTGCCAGCGGTCCCGGGACCAGAATCTACGAGCAGTACTTC
V gene: TRBV4-1; J gene: TRBJ2-7; clone size: .; D gene: .; CDR3 protein: CASSFQQGALYEQYF; CDR3 DNA: TGCGCCAGCAGCTTTCAACAGGGCGCGCTCTACGAGCAGTACTTC
V gene: TRBV4-1; J gene: TRBJ1-5; clone size: .; D gene: .; CDR3 protein: CASSQERSQAGQPQHF; CDR3 DNA: TGCGCCAGCAGCCAAGAAAGGTCCCAGGCAGGTCAGCCCCAGCATTTT
V gene: TRBV7-9; J gene: TRBJ2-1; clone size: .; D gene: .; CDR3 protein: CASTPGHEQFF; CDR3 DNA: TGTGCCAGCACCCCGGGTCATGAGCAGTTCTTC
V gene: TRBV5-8; J gene: TRBJ2-7; clone size: .; D gene: TRBD2; CDR3 protein: CASSQGLAGGPYEQYF; CDR3 DNA: TGTGCCAGCAGCCAGGGACTAGCGGGAGGGCCCTACGAGCAGTACTTC
V gene: TRBV7-9; J gene: TRBJ2-4; clone size: .; D gene: .; CDR3 protein: CASSLGSGDRNIQYF; CDR3 DNA: TGTGCCAGCAGCTTAGGGTCTGGAGATAGAAACATTCAGTACTTC
V gene: TRBV5-1; J gene: TRBJ1-1; clone size: .; D gene: TRBD1; CDR3 protein: CASSVRQGRNTEAFF; CDR3 DNA: TGCGCCAGCAGCGTACGACAGGGACGGAACACTGAAGCTTTCTTT
V gene: TRBV9; J gene: TRBJ2-1; clone size: .; D gene: .; CDR3 protein: CASSVVPGDYEQFF; CDR3 DNA: TGTGCCAGCAGCGTAGTACCTGGGGACTATGAGCAGTTCTTC
V gene: TRBV27; J gene: TRBJ2-7; clone size: .; D gene: TRBD1; CDR3 protein: CASSSTGTGTYEQYF; CDR3 DNA: TGTGCCAGCAGTTCGACCGGGACAGGTACCTACGAGCAGTACTTC
V gene: TRBV19; J gene: TRBJ1-1; clone size: .; D gene: .; CDR3 protein: CASIGPGYTEAFF; CDR3 DNA: TGTGCCAGTATTGGCCCAGGGTACACTGAAGCTTTCTTT
V gene: TRBV7-6; J gene: TRBJ2-7; clone size: .; D gene: .; CDR3 protein: CASSRTDYEQYF; CDR3 DNA: TGTGCCAGCAGCCGGACTGATTACGAGCAGTACTTC
V gene: TRBV15; J gene: TRBJ2-7; clone size: .; D gene: TRBD2; CDR3 protein: CATSRDSVAGDPRSYEQYF; CDR3 DNA: TGTGCCACCAGCAGAGATTCTGTCGCGGGGGATCCCCGCTCCTACGAGCAGTACTTC